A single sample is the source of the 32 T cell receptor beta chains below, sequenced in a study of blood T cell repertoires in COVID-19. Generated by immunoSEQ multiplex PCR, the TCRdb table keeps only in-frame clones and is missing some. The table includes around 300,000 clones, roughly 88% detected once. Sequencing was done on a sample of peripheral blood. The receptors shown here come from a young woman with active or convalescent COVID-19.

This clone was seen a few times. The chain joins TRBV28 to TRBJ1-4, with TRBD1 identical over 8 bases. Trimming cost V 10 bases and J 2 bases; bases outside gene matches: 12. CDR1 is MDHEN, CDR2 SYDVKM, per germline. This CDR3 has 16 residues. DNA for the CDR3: TGTGCCACCCAACGCAGGGGGCGCTTCACTAATGAAAAACTGTTTTTT. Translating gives CATQRRGRFTNEKLFF.

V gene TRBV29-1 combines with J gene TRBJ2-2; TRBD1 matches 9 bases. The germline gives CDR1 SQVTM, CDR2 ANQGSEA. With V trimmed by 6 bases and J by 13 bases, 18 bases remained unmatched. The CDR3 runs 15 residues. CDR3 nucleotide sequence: TGCAGCGTAGGGCCGGGACAGGGTGCCGTAGGTGGGCTGTTTTTT. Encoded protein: CSVGPGQGAVGGLFF.

The chain's CDR3 is CASSFREGLRQETQYF. The CDR3 nucleotides read TGTGCCAGCAGTTTCAGGGAAGGACTAAGGCAAGAGACCCAGTACTTC. The chain combines TRBV6-8 with TRBJ2-5, with a tentative D call TRBD2 (6 bases). CDR3 length: 16 residues. Germline lookup yields CDR1 MNHGY and CDR2 SAAAGT. V was cut by 4 bases and J by 2 bases, with 17 bases left in between.

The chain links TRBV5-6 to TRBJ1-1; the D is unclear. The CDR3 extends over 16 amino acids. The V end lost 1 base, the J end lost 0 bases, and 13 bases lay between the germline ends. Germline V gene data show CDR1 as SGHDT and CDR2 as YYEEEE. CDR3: CASSLISGRVNTEAFF. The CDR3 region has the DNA TGTGCCAGCAGCTTGATAAGCGGGCGGGTGAACACTGAAGCTTTCTTT.

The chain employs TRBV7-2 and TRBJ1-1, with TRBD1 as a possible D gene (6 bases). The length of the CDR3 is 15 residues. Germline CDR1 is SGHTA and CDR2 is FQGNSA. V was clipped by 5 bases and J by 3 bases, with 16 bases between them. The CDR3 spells CASSPGGAGHTEAFF. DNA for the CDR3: TGTGCCAGCAGCCCTGGGGGGGCAGGGCACACTGAAGCTTTCTTT. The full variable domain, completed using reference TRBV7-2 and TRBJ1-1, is GAGVSQSPSNKVTEKGKDVELRCDPISGHTALYWYRQSLGQGLEFLIYFQGNSAPDKSGLPSDRFSAERTGGSVSTLTIQRTQQEDSAVYLCASSPGGAGHTEAFFGQGTRLTVV.

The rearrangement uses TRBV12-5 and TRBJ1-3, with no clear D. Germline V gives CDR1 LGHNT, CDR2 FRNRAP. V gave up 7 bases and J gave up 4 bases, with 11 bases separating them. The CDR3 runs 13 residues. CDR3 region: CASAPTTGNTIYF. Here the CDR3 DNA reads TGTGCTAGTGCGCCTACCACCGGAAACACCATATATTTT.

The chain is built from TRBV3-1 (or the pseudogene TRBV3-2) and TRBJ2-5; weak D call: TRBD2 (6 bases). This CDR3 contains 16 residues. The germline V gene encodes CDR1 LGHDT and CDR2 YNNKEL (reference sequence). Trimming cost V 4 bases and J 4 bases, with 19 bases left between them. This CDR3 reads CASSLRVLSGGETQYF. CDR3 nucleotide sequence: TGTGCCAGCAGCCTAAGGGTTCTTAGCGGTGGAGAGACCCAGTACTTC.

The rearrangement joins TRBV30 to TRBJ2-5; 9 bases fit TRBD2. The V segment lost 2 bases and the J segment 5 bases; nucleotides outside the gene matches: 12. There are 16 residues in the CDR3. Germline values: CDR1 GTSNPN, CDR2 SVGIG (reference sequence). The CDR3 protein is CAWSKPIAGVTETQYF. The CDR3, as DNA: TGTGCCTGGAGTAAACCAATAGCGGGGGTAACGGAGACCCAGTACTTC.

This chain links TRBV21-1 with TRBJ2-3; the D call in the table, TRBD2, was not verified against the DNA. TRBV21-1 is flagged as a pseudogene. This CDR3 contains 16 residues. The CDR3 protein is CASRTKRGGRADTQYF. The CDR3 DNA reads TGTGCCAGCAGGACCAAGAGGGGGGGGCGGGCAGATACGCAGTATTTT.

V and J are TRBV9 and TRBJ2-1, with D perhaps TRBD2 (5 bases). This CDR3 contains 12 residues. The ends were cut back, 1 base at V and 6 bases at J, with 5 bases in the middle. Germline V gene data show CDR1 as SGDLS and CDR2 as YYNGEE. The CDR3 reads CASSVSGNEQFF. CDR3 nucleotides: TGTGCCAGCAGCGTAAGCGGCAATGAGCAGTTCTTC.

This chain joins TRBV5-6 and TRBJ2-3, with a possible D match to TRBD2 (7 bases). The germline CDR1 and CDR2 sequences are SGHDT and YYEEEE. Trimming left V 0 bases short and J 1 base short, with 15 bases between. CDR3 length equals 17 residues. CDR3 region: CASSLAGAGAGTDTQYF. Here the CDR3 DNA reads TGTGCCAGCAGCTTGGCCGGGGCGGGGGCCGGCACAGATACGCAGTATTTT.

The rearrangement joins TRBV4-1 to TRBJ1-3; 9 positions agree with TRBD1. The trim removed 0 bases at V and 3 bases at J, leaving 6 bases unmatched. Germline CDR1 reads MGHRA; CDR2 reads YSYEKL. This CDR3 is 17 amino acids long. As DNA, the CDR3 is TGCGCCAGCAGCCAAGAAAGAGGGACAGGGATTGGAAACACCATATATTTT. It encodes CASSQERGTGIGNTIYF.

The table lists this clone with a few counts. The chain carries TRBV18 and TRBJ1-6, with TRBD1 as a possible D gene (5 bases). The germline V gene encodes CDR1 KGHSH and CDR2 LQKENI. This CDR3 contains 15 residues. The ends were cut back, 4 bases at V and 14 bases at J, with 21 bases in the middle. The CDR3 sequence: CASSLRDSQGGTLHF. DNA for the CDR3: TGTGCCAGCTCACTGCGGGACTCCCAAGGAGGGACCCTCCACTTT. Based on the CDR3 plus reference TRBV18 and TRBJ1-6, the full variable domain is NAGVMQNPRHLVRRRGQEARLRCSPMKGHSHVYWYRQLPEEGLKFMVYLQKENIIDESGMPKERFSAEFPKEGPSILRIQQVVRGDSAAYFCASSLRDSQGGTLHFGNGTRLTVT.

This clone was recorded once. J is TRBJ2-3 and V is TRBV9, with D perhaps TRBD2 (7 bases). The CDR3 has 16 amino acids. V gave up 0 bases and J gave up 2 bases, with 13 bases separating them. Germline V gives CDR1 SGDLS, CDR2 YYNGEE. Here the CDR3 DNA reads TGTGCCAGCAGCGTAGTGGGCGGGGGCCCCACAGATACGCAGTATTTT. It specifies CASSVVGGGPTDTQYF.

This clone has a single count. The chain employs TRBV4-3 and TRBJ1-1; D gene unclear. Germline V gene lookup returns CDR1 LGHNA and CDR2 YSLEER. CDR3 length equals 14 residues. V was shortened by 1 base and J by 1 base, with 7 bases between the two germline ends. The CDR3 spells CASSQVRGNTEAFF. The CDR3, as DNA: TGCGCCAGCAGCCAAGTCCGGGGGAACACTGAAGCTTTCTTT.

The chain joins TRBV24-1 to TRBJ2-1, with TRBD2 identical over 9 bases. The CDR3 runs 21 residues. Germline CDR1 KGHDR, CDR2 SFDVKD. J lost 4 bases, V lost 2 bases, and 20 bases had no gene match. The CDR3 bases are TGTGCCACCAGTGATTCCTTAAGAGCGGGGGGCCCTAACCCAGTTTACAATGAGCAGTTCTTC. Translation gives CATSDSLRAGGPNPVYNEQFF.

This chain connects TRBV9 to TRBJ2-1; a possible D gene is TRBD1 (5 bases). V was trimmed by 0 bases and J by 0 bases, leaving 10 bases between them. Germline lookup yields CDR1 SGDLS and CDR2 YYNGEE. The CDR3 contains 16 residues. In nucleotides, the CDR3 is TGTGCCAGCAGCGTAGAGGGGATAAGCTCCTACAATGAGCAGTTCTTC. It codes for CASSVEGISSYNEQFF.

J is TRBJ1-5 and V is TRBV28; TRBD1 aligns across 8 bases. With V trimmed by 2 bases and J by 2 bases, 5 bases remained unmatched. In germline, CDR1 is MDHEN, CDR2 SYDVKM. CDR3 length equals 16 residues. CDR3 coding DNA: TGTGCCAGCAGTTTAACGGCGGGACAGGGCAATCAGCCCCAGCATTTT. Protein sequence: CASSLTAGQGNQPQHF.

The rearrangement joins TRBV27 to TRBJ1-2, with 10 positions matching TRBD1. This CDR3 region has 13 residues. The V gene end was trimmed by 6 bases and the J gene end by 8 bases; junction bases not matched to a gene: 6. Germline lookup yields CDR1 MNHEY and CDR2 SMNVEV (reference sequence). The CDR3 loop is CASSLGTGDGYTF. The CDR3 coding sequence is TGTGCCAGCAGCCTAGGGACAGGGGACGGCTACACCTTC.

The CDR3 nucleotides read TGCAGCGGGGGACAGATAAACACCGGGGAGCTGTTTTTT. Amino acid sequence: CSGGQINTGELFF. The chain is built from TRBV29-1 and TRBJ2-2; 7 nucleotides match TRBD1. The germline V gene encodes CDR1 SQVTM and CDR2 ANQGSEA. The V segment lost 7 bases and the J segment 2 bases; nucleotides outside the gene matches: 4. The CDR3 covers 13 residues.

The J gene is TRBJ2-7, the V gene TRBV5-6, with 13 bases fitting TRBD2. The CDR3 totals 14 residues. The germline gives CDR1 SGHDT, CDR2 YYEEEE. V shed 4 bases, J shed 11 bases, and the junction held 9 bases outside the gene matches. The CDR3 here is CASSPGLAGLLEYF. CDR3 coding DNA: TGTGCCAGCAGCCCGGGACTAGCGGGGCTTCTAGAGTACTTC. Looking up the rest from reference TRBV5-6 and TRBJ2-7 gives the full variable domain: DAGVTQSPTHLIKTRGQQVTLRCSPKSGHDTVSWYQQALGQGPQFIFQYYEEEERQRGNFPDRFSGHQFPNYSSELNVNALLLGDSALYLCASSPGLAGLLEYFGPGTRLTVT.

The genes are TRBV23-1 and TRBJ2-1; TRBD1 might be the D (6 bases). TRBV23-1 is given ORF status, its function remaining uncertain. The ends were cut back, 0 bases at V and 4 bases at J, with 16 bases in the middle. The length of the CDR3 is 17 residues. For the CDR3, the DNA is TGCGCCAGCAGTCAATCCGATCGGCAGGGGCCGTACAATGAGCAGTTCTTC. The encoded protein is CASSQSDRQGPYNEQFF.

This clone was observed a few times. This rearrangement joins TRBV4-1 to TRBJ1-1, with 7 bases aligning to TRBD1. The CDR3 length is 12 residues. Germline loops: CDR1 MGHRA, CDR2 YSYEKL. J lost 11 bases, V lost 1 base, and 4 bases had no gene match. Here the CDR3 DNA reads TGCGCCAGCAGCCAAGTGGGGACAGCGGCTTTCTTT. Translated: CASSQVGTAAFF.

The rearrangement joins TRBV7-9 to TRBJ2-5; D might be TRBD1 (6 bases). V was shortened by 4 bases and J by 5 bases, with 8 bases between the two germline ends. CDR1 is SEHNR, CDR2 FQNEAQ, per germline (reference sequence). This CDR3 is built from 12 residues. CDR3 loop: CASSYRVETQYF. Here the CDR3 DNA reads TGTGCCAGCAGCTACAGGGTGGAGACCCAGTACTTC.

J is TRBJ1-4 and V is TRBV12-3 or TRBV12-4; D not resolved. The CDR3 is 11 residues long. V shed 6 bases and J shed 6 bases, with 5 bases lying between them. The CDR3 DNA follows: TGTGCCAGCAGCAGTCATGAAAAACTGTTTTTT. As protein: CASSSHEKLFF.

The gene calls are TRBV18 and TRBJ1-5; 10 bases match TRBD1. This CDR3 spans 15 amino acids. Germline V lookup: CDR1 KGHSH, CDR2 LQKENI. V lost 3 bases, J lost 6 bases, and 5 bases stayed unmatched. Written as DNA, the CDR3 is TGTGCCAGCTCACCTGGGACAGGGGAGGGTCAGCCCCAGCATTTT. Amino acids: CASSPGTGEGQPQHF.

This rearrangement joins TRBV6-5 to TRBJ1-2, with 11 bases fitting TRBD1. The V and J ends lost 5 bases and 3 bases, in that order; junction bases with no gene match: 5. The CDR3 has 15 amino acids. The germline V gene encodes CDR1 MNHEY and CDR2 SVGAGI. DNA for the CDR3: TGTGCCAGCAGTCGCGGGACAGGGGGGGACTATGGCTACACCTTC. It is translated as CASSRGTGGDYGYTF.

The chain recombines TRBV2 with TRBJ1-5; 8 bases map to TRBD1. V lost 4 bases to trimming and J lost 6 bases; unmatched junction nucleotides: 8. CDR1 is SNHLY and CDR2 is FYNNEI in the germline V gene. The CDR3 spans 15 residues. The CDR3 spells CASSVGQEWIQPQHF. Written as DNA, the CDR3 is TGTGCCAGCAGTGTGGGACAGGAATGGATTCAGCCCCAGCATTTT.

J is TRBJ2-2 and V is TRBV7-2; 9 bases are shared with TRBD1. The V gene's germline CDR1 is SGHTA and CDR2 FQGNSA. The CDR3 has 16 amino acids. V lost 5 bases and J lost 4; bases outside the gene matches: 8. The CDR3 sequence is CASSPYRGRVTGELFF. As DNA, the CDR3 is TGTGCCAGCAGCCCCTACAGGGGGCGGGTCACCGGGGAGCTGTTTTTT.

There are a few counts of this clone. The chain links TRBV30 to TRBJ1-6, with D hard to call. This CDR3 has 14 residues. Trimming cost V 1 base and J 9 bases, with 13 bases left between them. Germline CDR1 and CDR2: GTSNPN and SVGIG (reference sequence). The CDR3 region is CAWSASNRGSPLHF. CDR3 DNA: TGTGCCTGGAGTGCGTCAAATCGGGGTTCACCCCTCCACTTT.

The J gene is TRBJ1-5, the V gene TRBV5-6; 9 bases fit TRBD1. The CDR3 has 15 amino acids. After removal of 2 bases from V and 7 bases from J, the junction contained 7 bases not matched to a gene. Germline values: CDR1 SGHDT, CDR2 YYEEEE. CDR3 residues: CASSFSTGGRQPQHF. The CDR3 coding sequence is TGTGCCAGCAGCTTCTCGACAGGGGGAAGGCAGCCCCAGCATTTT. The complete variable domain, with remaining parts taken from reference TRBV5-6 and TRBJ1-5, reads DAGVTQSPTHLIKTRGQQVTLRCSPKSGHDTVSWYQQALGQGPQFIFQYYEEEERQRGNFPDRFSGHQFPNYSSELNVNALLLGDSALYLCASSFSTGGRQPQHFGDGTRLSIL.

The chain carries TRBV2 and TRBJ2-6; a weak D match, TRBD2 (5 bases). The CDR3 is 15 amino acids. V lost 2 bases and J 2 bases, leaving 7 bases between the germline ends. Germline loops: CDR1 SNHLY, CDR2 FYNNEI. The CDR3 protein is CASSESGTGANVLTF. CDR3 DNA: TGTGCCAGCAGTGAATCCGGGACTGGGGCCAACGTCCTGACTTTC.